The present entry profiles one T cell receptor beta chain with its context. Its antigen remains unidentified. The data were taken from a study of OX40 agonist ivuxolimab in advanced cancers. Germline assignment: CDR1 KGHSH and CDR2 LQKENI. This CDR3 comprises 14 residues. V trimming: 4 bases; J trimming: 4 bases; junction bases outside the gene matches: 4. Whole-study findings and limits: Partly responding patients at 0.1-3.0 mg/kg showed some of the smallest clonal expansion. Low normalized T-cell clonal expansion was also seen in some nonresponders.

The protocol was immunoSEQ multiplex PCR, while the TCRdb copy is restricted to in-frame clones and leaves out a portion. The sample consists of about 61,000 clones, approximately 93% of them appearing once. Patients who had autoimmune disease history or got systemic immunosuppression were left out. The clonotype originates from an adult with an advanced solid tumor such as melanoma, head and neck, liver or kidney cancer. The sequencing here drew on CD4+ or CD8+ T cells sorted from blood, taken in a trial of the OX40 agonist ivuxolimab. The chain links TRBV18 to TRBJ1-5, with 7 positions matching TRBD1. Here the CDR3 DNA reads TGTGCCAGCTCACTGGGACAGAATAATCAGCCCCAGCATTTT. Translating it yields CASSLGQNNQPQHF.